Listed here are 30 T cell receptor beta chains from one sample, sequenced in a study of cytomegalovirus exposure and HLA in healthy donors. Both 60 Vbeta primers and 13 Jbeta primers went into the PCR. Clones were sequenced by immunoSEQ multiplex PCR, and TCRdb holds only the in-frame ones, with some missing. Among about 170,000 clones listed, around three quarters were seen once. The sample comprised PBMCs. Every receptor here comes from a woman in her forties or fifties in good health and CMV-seronegative.

This clone was seen more than once but under ten times. The chain carries TRBV6-6 and TRBJ2-2, with TRBD2 identical over 7 bases. Germline V gene lookup returns CDR1 MNHNY and CDR2 SVGAGI (reference sequence). The junction had 3 bases not matched to a gene; V was cut back by 8 bases and J by 3 bases. The length of the CDR3 is 13 residues. CDR3 sequence reads: CASGGGDTGELFF. As DNA, the CDR3 is TGTGCCAGCGGGGGAGGGGACACCGGGGAGCTGTTTTTT.

The chain joins TRBV6-6 to TRBJ2-6; D is perhaps TRBD2 (6 bases). The V end was cut by 8 bases, the J end by 4 bases, with 12 bases between. The CDR3 extends over 14 amino acids. The germline gives CDR1 MNHNY, CDR2 SVGAGI (reference sequence). The CDR3 nucleotides read TGTGCCAGCGGCACTAGCACCGGGGCCAACGTCCTGACTTTC. Translation gives CASGTSTGANVLTF.

Of note for this clone: At one boundary the junction diverges from the germline segment, which might be a read error. This chain connects TRBV6-5 to TRBJ1-6; D not certain. The CDR3 runs to 14 residues. The germline CDR1 and CDR2 sequences are MNHEY and SVGAGI. The CDR3 reads CASSYRVLNSPLRF. CDR3 coding DNA: TGTGCCAGCAGTTATCGGGTTCTGAATTCCCCCCTCCGCTTT.

The sample holds a few counts of this clone. The chain links TRBV5-6 to TRBJ2-7, with 7 bases aligning to TRBD1. V gave up 3 bases and J gave up 0 bases; unmatched junction bases: 6. Per the germline V gene, CDR1 is SGHDT and CDR2 is YYEEEE. The length of the CDR3 is 15 residues. The CDR3 loop reads CASSSPDRISYEQYF. CDR3 in DNA: TGTGCCAGCAGCTCGCCGGACAGGATCTCCTACGAGCAGTACTTC.

Concerning this clone: The same CDR3 is also encoded by other DNA sequences in this sample. The rearrangement joins TRBV15 to TRBJ2-3, with 8 nucleotides matching TRBD2. Germline V CDR1 and CDR2: LNHNV, YYDKDF (reference sequence). V lost 1 base and J lost 2; bases outside the gene matches: 2. This CDR3 has 15 residues. The CDR3 spells CATSRAGGPTDTQYF. CDR3 in DNA: TGTGCCACCAGCAGAGCGGGGGGGCCCACAGATACGCAGTATTTT.

There are a few counts of this clone. V usage is TRBV28 and J usage is TRBJ2-7, with D tentatively TRBD1 (6 bases). Trimming pared 5 bases from V and 3 bases from J, leaving 11 bases between. This CDR3 contains 13 residues. Looked up from germline, CDR1 is MDHEN and CDR2 is SYDVKM. CDR3 loop: CASSLSDSYEQYF. CDR3 sequence (DNA): TGTGCCAGCAGTCTATCGGACAGCTACGAGCAGTACTTC.

This chain uses TRBV9 with TRBJ1-4; 8 bases match TRBD1. Per the germline V gene, CDR1 is SGDLS and CDR2 is YYNGEE. The V and J ends lost 3 bases and 2 bases, in that order; junction bases with no gene match: 6. This CDR3 spans 16 amino acids. CDR3 DNA: TGTGCCAGCAGCGCAAGACAGGGGTTTACTAATGAAAAACTGTTTTTT. Its protein product is CASSARQGFTNEKLFF.

This chain connects TRBV9 to TRBJ2-2, with TRBD1 identical over 9 bases. The CDR3 covers 16 residues. Germline lookup yields CDR1 SGDLS and CDR2 YYNGEE. Trimming took 4 bases from V and 4 from J; bases not matched to a gene: 8. The chain's CDR3 is CASSFRTGAPTGELFF. Here the CDR3 DNA reads TGTGCCAGCAGCTTCAGGACAGGGGCGCCCACCGGGGAGCTGTTTTTT.

The rearrangement joins TRBV9 to TRBJ2-1; D remains ambiguous. The germline V gene has CDR1 SGDLS and CDR2 YYNGEE. This CDR3 is 13 amino acids long. Trimming took 4 bases from V and 4 from J, leaving 9 bases between them. CDR3 protein: CASSPRVYNEQFF. CDR3 bases: TGTGCCAGCAGCCCTCGGGTATACAATGAGCAGTTCTTC.

This rearrangement joins TRBV19 to TRBJ1-5; 12 positions agree with TRBD1. The CDR3 length is 14 residues. V gave up 3 bases and J gave up 6 bases; unmatched junction bases: 0. The germline gives CDR1 LNHDA, CDR2 SQIVND (reference sequence). The CDR3 DNA reads TGTGCCAGTAGTATGGGACAGGGGGCTCAGCCCCAGCATTTT. Translation: CASSMGQGAQPQHF.

This clone occurred a few times. V is TRBV11-1 and J is TRBJ2-7; 9 bases fit TRBD1. The V gene's germline CDR1 is SGHAT and CDR2 FQDESV (reference sequence). The CDR3 length is 15 residues. With 3 bases clipped from V and 2 bases from J, the junction kept 5 bases outside the gene matches. The CDR3 DNA reads TGTGCCAGCAGCTTGAGGACAGGGGTAACCTACGAGCAGTACTTC. Protein product: CASSLRTGVTYEQYF.

A word on this clone: Other nucleotide sequences from this sample produce the same CDR3. The chain carries TRBV5-1 and TRBJ1-2; D is possibly TRBD1 (6 bases). CDR1 is SGHRS, CDR2 YFSETQ, per germline. CDR3 length: 18 amino acids. The ends were cut back, 4 bases at V and 6 bases at J, with 28 bases in the middle. The DNA for the CDR3 is TGCGCCAGCAGCCAAATCCCGGGAATTGACCTAGGGGGTCATGGCTACACCTTC. Amino acid sequence: CASSQIPGIDLGGHGYTF.

This clone turned up a few times. The J gene is TRBJ1-1, the V gene TRBV10-3; 7 nucleotides align to TRBD1. Germline V gene sequence: CDR1 ENHRY, CDR2 SYGVKD. The junction had 5 bases not matched to a gene; V was cut back by 7 bases and J by 0 bases. The CDR3 length is 14 residues. The CDR3 bases are TGTGCCATCACCACAGGGGTCATGAACACTGAAGCTTTCTTT. Translated, it gives CAITTGVMNTEAFF.

The gene calls are TRBV5-1 and TRBJ2-7, with TRBD2 as a possible D gene (5 bases). V dropped 4 bases and J dropped 6 bases, with 14 bases sitting between them. Germline CDR1 and CDR2: SGHRS and YFSETQ. The CDR3 spans 13 residues. The CDR3 region is CASSPAGGVEQYF. CDR3 sequence (DNA): TGCGCCAGCAGCCCGGCGGGTGGGGTCGAGCAGTACTTC.

This clone has a single count. The rearrangement uses TRBV27 and TRBJ2-5; a weak D match, TRBD1 (7 bases). V was clipped by 1 base and J by 9 bases, with 12 bases between them. Germline V gene data show CDR1 as MNHEY and CDR2 as SMNVEV (reference sequence). CDR3 size: 13 residues. The CDR3 bases are TGTGCCAGCAGTTTATTTGGCAGGGGGGCCCAGTACTTC. It specifies CASSLFGRGAQYF.

This clone showed up just once. The V and J genes are TRBV29-1 and TRBJ2-1; a possible D gene is TRBD2 (5 bases). The V gene lost 4 bases and the J gene lost 4 bases, with 14 bases spanning the gap. CDR1 is SQVTM and CDR2 is ANQGSEA in the germline V gene. The CDR3 is made up of 14 amino acids. The CDR3 DNA is TGCAGCGTTGTAGCGACGATCGTATACAATGAGCAGTTCTTC. As protein: CSVVATIVYNEQFF.

V is TRBV9 and J is TRBJ2-1; 7 bases are shared with TRBD1. The V gene's germline CDR1 is SGDLS and CDR2 YYNGEE. The CDR3 runs 16 residues. V lost 4 bases, J lost 9 bases, and 16 bases stayed unmatched. Here the CDR3 reads CASSPRTGVIGGEQFF. CDR3 DNA: TGTGCCAGCAGCCCCCGGACAGGCGTGATAGGGGGTGAGCAGTTCTTC.

The DNA of the CDR3 is TGTGCCAGCAGCACCAACCCGGGACAGGGGTCGTACATTCAGTACTTC. This gives the protein CASSTNPGQGSYIQYF. V and J are TRBV7-2 and TRBJ2-4, with 10 bases lining up with TRBD1. Germline V gene data show CDR1 as SGHTA and CDR2 as FQGNSA. V dropped 5 bases and J dropped 8; count of bases not matched to a gene: 12. This CDR3 has 16 amino acids. Looking up the rest from reference TRBV7-2 and TRBJ2-4 gives the full variable domain: GAGVSQSPSNKVTEKGKDVELRCDPISGHTALYWYRQSLGQGLEFLIYFQGNSAPDKSGLPSDRFSAERTGGSVSTLTIQRTQQEDSAVYLCASSTNPGQGSYIQYFGAGTRLSVL.

The chain uses TRBV28 and TRBJ2-5; TRBD2 agrees at 9 bases. The J call may be mistaken, given a closer DNA end match to TRBJ2-7. The CDR3 length is 18 residues. Germline loops: CDR1 MDHEN, CDR2 SYDVKM. CDR3 residues: CASSSGAGWASGNYEQYF. CDR3 sequence (DNA): TGTGCCAGCAGTTCCGGGGCGGGGTGGGCTAGCGGGAACTACGAGCAGTACTTC.

The chain uses TRBV28 and TRBJ2-5; a possible D gene is TRBD2 (6 bases). Per germline, CDR1 MDHEN and CDR2 SYDVKM. The V and J ends lost 2 bases and 5 bases respectively, with 21 bases between them. This CDR3 has 17 residues. CDR3 loop: CASSLLGSGPPGETQYF. Here the CDR3 DNA reads TGTGCCAGCAGTTTACTCGGTAGCGGTCCCCCGGGTGAGACCCAGTACTTC.

This chain uses TRBV7-9 with TRBJ2-5, with 7 bases fitting TRBD2. The CDR3 sequence is 16 residues long. V lost 2 bases, J lost 5 bases, and 11 bases stayed unmatched. From germline, CDR1 is SEHNR and CDR2 FQNEAQ (reference sequence). Here the CDR3 DNA reads TGTGCCAGCAGCTTAACCGGCGGGGGATTTCGGGAGACCCAGTACTTC. Its protein product is CASSLTGGGFRETQYF.

This chain joins TRBV27 and TRBJ2-1; 8 bases are shared with TRBD2. V gave up 5 bases and J gave up 5 bases; unmatched junction bases: 5. Germline CDR1 is MNHEY and CDR2 is SMNVEV (reference sequence). The CDR3 loop spans 14 amino acids. CDR3 region: CASSLTSVNNEQFF. CDR3 coding DNA: TGTGCCAGCAGTCTGACTAGCGTAAACAATGAGCAGTTCTTC.

J is TRBJ2-1 and V is TRBV19; 8 nucleotides agree with TRBD2. Germline values: CDR1 LNHDA, CDR2 SQIVND (reference sequence). J gave up 6 bases and V 1 base, and 2 bases lay outside the gene matches. There are 14 residues in the CDR3. The CDR3 spells CASSIVLAGNEQFF. The CDR3, as DNA: TGTGCCAGTAGTATAGTCCTAGCGGGCAATGAGCAGTTCTTC.

This clone was seen a handful of times. The chain couples TRBV4-3 to TRBJ2-2, with D possibly TRBD2 on 5 matching bases. The CDR3 runs to 15 residues. Germline V gene sequence: CDR1 LGHNA, CDR2 YSLEER. The V gene lost 1 base and the J gene lost 7 bases, with 13 bases spanning the gap. The CDR3 DNA reads TGCGCCAGCAGCCAAGGGGTGGTGGAGGACGGGGAGCTGTTTTTT. Its translation is CASSQGVVEDGELFF.

This sequence joins TRBV6-6 and TRBJ1-1; 9 nucleotides line up with TRBD1. The CDR3 runs to 13 residues. The ends lost 7 bases at V and 5 bases at J; junction bases unmatched: 5. The germline CDR1 and CDR2 sequences are MNHNY and SVGAGI (reference sequence). In nucleotides, the CDR3 is TGTGCCAGCAAACAGGGGGCGGAGACTGAAGCTTTCTTT. Translation: CASKQGAETEAFF.

This clone appeared once. The rearrangement uses TRBV10-3 and TRBJ1-5; D remains ambiguous. The CDR3 contains 15 residues. The ends were cut back, 0 bases at V and 0 bases at J, with 6 bases in the middle. Germline CDR1 and CDR2: ENHRY and SYGVKD. The CDR3 DNA reads TGTGCCATCAGTGAGTCGAGGGTTAGCAATCAGCCCCAGCATTTT. Its protein product is CAISESRVSNQPQHF.

The gene calls are TRBV2 and TRBJ2-2; 15 bases align to TRBD2. The germline gives CDR1 SNHLY, CDR2 FYNNEI. The CDR3 runs to 18 residues. Trimming removed 6 bases from V and 5 bases from J; junction bases left unmatched: 10. CDR3 sequence reads: CASRWTSGGGRGTGELFF. CDR3 DNA sequence: TGTGCCAGCAGGTGGACTAGCGGGGGGGGCCGGGGGACCGGGGAGCTGTTTTTT.

The chain links TRBV7-9 to TRBJ1-2; no clear D gene. The CDR3 totals 14 residues. The germline V gene encodes CDR1 SEHNR and CDR2 FQNEAQ (reference sequence). With 4 bases removed from V and 0 bases from J, the gap between germline ends came to 9 bases. For the CDR3, the DNA is TGTGCCAGCAGCTCTACCGGGGCTAACTATGGCTACACCTTC. As protein: CASSSTGANYGYTF.

The V call is TRBV4-3, the J call TRBJ2-1; 8 bases match TRBD2. The germline V gene has CDR1 LGHNA and CDR2 YSLEER. J was trimmed by 5 bases and V by 3 bases; bases with no gene match: 15. The length of the CDR3 is 18 residues. CDR3 coding DNA: TGCGCCAGCAGCCAGAAAGACGGAGCCGGGAGGGCCCACAATGAGCAGTTCTTC. It is translated as CASSQKDGAGRAHNEQFF.

The chain carries TRBV14 and TRBJ1-2, with 7 nucleotides matching TRBD1. The germline gives CDR1 SGHDN, CDR2 FVKESK. The CDR3 is 15 residues long. Unmatched junction bases numbered 4, after V lost 1 base and J lost 2 bases. The DNA for the CDR3 is TGTGCCAGCAGCCAAGCGCGCAGGGGGAACTATGGCTACACCTTC. Translation gives CASSQARRGNYGYTF.